This T cell receptor beta chain was documented in a study of blood T cell repertoires in COVID-19. On the study more broadly: Sources were T cells, B-cell-depleted T cells, or PBMCs; the material itself was cDNA or gDNA.

In the source study's methods: Amplification with reference gene primers provided the estimates of nucleated cell counts. Sequencing used immunoSEQ multiplex PCR; TCRdb keeps in-frame clones, though not all of them. V, J and clone size were drawn from that table, and D and trimming were deduced from the DNA. The table shows around 97,000 clones, with around nine tenths occurring only once. Germline values: CDR1 SGHRS, CDR2 YFSETQ. This CDR3 spans 16 amino acids. V lost 4 bases, J lost 1 base, and 8 bases stayed unmatched. This TCR derives from a human donor in a cohort sampled during active COVID-19. The chain combines TRBV5-1 with TRBJ2-1; 7 bases line up with TRBD1. Material for sequencing was peripheral blood. The CDR3 DNA reads TGCGCCAGCAGCCTGAATTGGGACAGTTCCTACAATGAGCAGTTCTTC. Its translation is CASSLNWDSSYNEQFF.